This T cell receptor (beta chain) is from a study of shared clonotypes between healthy human individuals. Study as a whole: Each donor contributed plates that comprised three CD4 naive, three CD4 memory, two CD8 naive and one CD8 memory. Study-wide findings and caveats: The donor pool, a small one, limited the genetic and exposure-history diversity represented.

The naive CD8 subset, CD45RO-negative cells positively selected for CCR7, excluded terminally differentiated effector memory CD45RA+ cells. Recent vaccinations or acute infections were absent in the healthy HIV-negative adult donors. Nashville, Tennessee was home to all donors, each a Caucasian adult. A remark on this clone: Its specificity is not known.

Germline V CDR1 and CDR2: MGHDK, SYGVNS. Trimming left V 3 bases short and J 3 bases short, with 8 bases between. The CDR3 loop spans 13 amino acids. Repertoires were generated with immunoSEQ multiplex PCR, while TCRdb's copy carries only in-frame clones and drops some. The data show hundreds of thousands of clones, about 97% seen once. V gene TRBV25-1 combines with J gene TRBJ2-5; unclear D gene. Sequencing input: naive CD8+ T cells sorted from blood. The TCR sequence derives from a young man in good health. The CDR3 DNA sequence: TGTGCCAGCAGTGACACCCCTGAAGAGACCCAGTACTTC. It yields the protein CASSDTPEETQYF.